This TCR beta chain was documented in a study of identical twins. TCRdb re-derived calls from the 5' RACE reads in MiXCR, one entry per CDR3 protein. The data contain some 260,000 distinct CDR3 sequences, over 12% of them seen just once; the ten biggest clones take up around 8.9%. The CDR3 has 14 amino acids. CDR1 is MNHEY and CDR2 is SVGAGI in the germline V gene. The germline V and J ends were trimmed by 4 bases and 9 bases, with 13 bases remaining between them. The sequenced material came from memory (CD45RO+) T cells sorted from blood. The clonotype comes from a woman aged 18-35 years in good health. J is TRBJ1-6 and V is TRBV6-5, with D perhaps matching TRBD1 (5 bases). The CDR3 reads CASSSELRVSPLHF. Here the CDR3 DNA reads TGTGCCAGCAGTTCCGAGCTCAGGGTTTCACCCCTCCACTTT.